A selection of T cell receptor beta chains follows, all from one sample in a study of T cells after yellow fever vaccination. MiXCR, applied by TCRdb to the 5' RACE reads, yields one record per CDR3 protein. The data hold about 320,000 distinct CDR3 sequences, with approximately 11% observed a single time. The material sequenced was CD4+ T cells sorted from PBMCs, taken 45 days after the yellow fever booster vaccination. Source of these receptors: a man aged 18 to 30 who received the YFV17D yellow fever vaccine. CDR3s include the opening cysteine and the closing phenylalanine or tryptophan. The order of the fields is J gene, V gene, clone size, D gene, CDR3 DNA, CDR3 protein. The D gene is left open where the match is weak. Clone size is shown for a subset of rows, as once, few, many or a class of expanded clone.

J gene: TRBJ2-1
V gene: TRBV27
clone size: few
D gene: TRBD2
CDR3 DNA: TGTGCCAGCAGTCCGGGACTAGCGGGGGGATTCTACAATGAGCAGTTCTTC
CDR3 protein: CASSPGLAGGFYNEQFF

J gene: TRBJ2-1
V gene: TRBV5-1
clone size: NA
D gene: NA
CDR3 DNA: TGCGCCAGCAGCTTGGCCGGGCCCCGACTGGAGCAGTTCTTC
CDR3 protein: CASSLAGPRLEQFF

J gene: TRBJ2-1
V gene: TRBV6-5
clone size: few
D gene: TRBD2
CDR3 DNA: TGTGCCAGCAGTGAGCGGGGGGTCGTTCTCGGTGAGCAGTTCTTC
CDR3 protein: CASSERGVVLGEQFF

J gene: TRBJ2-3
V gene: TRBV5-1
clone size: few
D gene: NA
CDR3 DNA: TGCGCCAGCAGCCGTACACAGACAACAGATACGCAGTATTTT
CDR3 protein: CASSRTQTTDTQYF

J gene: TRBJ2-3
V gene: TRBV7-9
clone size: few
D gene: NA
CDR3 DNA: TGTGCCAGCAGCTTCAGTGGATCAGGGATAGATACGCAGTATTTT
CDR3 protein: CASSFSGSGIDTQYF

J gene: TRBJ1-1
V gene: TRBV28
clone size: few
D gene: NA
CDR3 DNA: TGTGCCAGCACCCCAACCCCCGGATTACAAGCTTTCTTT
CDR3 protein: CASTPTPGLQAFF

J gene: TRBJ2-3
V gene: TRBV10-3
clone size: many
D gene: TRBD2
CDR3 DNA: TGTGCCACACGGAAGACTAGCGGGGAGTCCACAGATACGCAGTATTTT
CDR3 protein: CATRKTSGESTDTQYF

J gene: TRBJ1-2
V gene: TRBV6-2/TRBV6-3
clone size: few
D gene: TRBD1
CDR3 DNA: TGTGCCAGCAGTTATCTTCGTGGGACAGGGGCCAATGGCTACACCTTC
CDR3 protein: CASSYLRGTGANGYTF

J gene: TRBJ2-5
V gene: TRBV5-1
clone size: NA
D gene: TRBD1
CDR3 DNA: TGCGCCAGCAGCACACGGGACAGGGGAGAGACCCAGTACTTC
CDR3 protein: CASSTRDRGETQYF

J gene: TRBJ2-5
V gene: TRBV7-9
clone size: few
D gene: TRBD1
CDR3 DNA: TGTGCCAGCAGCTTAGGGGACAGGGGTCGAGAGACCCAGTACTTC
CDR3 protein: CASSLGDRGRETQYF

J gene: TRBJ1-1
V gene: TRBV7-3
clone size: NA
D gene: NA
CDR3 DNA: TGTGCCAGCAGCCCCCCGGGACGGGTCACTGAAGCTTTCTTT
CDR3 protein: CASSPPGRVTEAFF

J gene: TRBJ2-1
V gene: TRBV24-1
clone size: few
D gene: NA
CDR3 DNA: TGTGCCGCGGGTGGGAGCTCCTACAATGAGCAGTTCTTC
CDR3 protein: CAAGGSSYNEQFF

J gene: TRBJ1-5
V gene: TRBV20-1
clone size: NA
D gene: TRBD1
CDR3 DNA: TGCAGTGCTAGGGGACAGGGAGGTTATCGGCCCCAGCATTTT
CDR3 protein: CSARGQGGYRPQHF

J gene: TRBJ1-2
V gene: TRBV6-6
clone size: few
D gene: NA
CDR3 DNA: TGTGCCAGCACCTTACAGGGCTACTATGGCTACACCTTC
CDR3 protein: CASTLQGYYGYTF

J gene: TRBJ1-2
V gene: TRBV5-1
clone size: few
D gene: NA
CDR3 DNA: TGCGCCAGCAGCTTCTCCGGGACGGGCTATGGCTACACCTTC
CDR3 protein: CASSFSGTGYGYTF

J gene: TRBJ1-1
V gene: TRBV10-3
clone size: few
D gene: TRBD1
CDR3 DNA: TGTGTCACAGGGGGCGGCACTGAAGCTTTCTTT
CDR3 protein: CVTGGGTEAFF

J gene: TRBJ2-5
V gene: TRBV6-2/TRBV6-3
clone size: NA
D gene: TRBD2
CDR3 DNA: TGTGCCAGCAGTTACAGCGGGGGGGATCAAGAGACCCAGTACTTC
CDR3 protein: CASSYSGGDQETQYF

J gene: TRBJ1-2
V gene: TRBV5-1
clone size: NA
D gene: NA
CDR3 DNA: TGCGCCAGCAGCTTTACCGGGGTTGGCTATGGCTACACCTTC
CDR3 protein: CASSFTGVGYGYTF

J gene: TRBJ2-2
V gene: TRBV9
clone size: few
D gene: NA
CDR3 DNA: TGTGCCAGCAGCAGGGACGGTGGCGCGGACACCGGGGAGCTGTTTTTT
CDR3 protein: CASSRDGGADTGELFF

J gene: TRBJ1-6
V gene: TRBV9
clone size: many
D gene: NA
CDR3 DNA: TGTGCCAGCAGCCCGTCGGGGTGGGCGAATAATTCACCCCTCCACTTT
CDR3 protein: CASSPSGWANNSPLHF

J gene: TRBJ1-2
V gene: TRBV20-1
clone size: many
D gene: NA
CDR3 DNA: TGCAGTGCTATAGGGTCGGGGGGGAATGGCTACACCTTC
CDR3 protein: CSAIGSGGNGYTF

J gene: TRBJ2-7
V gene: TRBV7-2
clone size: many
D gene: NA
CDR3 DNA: TGTGCCAGCAGCTTCGATGGCTACTACGAGCAGTACTTC
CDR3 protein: CASSFDGYYEQYF

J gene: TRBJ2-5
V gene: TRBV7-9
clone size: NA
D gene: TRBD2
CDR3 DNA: TGTGCCAGCAGCTCTAGCGGGGGGCCGGAGACCCAGTACTTC
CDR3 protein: CASSSSGGPETQYF

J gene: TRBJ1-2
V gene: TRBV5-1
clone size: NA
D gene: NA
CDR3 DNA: TGCGCCAGCAGCTTAGGGGGAACTGGCTATGGCTACACCTTC
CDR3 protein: CASSLGGTGYGYTF

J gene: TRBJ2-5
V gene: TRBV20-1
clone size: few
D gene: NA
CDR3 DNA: TGCAGTGCTAGAGATAGTTCTGGGACCCAGTACTTC
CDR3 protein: CSARDSSGTQYF

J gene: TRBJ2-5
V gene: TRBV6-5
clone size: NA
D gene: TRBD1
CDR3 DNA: TGTGCCAGCAGGTCGACCGGGACAGGGGGAGAGACCCAGTACTTC
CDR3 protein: CASRSTGTGGETQYF

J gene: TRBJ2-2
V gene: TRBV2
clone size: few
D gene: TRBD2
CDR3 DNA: TGTGCCAGCAGCTTAGCGGGGGCGGGGAACGGGGAGCTGTTTTTT
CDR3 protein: CASSLAGAGNGELFF

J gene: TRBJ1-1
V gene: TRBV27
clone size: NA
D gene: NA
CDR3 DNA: TGTGCCAGCAGTTTGAATCAGGCAGATGAAGCTTTCTTT
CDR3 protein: CASSLNQADEAFF

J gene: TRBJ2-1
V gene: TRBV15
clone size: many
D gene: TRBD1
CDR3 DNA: TGTGCCCTCGGGACAGGGTTCTACAATGAGCAGTTCTTC
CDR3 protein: CALGTGFYNEQFF

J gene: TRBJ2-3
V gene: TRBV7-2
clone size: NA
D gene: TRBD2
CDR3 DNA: TGTGCCAGCAGCTTAGGCGGGGGGGTTGATACGCAGTATTTT
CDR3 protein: CASSLGGGVDTQYF

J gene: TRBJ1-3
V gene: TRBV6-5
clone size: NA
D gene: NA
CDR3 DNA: TGTGCCAGCAGCTACAAACACCATCCTGGAAACACCATATATTTT
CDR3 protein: CASSYKHHPGNTIYF

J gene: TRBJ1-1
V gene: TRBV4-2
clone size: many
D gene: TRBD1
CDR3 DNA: TGTGCCAGCAGCCAAATCCTGGGACCCAGGGGGTCGGAGGTAACTTTCTTT
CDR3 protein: CASSQILGPRGSEVTFF

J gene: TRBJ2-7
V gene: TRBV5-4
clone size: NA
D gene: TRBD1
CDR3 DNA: TGTGCCAGCAGCCATGACGGGACAGGTGCTTACGAGCAGTACTTC
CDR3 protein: CASSHDGTGAYEQYF

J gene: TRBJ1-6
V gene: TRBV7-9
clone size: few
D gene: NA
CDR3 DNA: TGTGCCAGCAGCCCAGTGGGGGGCTCCTATAATTCACCCCTCCACTTT
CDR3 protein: CASSPVGGSYNSPLHF

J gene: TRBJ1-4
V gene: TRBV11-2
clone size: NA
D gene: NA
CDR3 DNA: TGTGCCAGCAGCTTAGGACGGTCTGCAACTAATGAAAAACTGTTTTTT
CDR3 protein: CASSLGRSATNEKLFF

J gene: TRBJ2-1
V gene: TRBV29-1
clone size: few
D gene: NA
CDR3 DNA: TGCAGCGTTGAGGGGGCCGGGATCAATGAGCAGTTCTTC
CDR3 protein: CSVEGAGINEQFF

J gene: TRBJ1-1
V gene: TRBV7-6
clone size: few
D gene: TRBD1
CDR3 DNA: TGTGCCAGCAGCATGGGACAGGGGTTACCTGAAGCTTTCTTT
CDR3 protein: CASSMGQGLPEAFF

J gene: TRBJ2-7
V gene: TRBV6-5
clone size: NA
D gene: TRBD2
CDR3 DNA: TGTGCCAGCAGCCAAGCGGGGGTCCACGAGCAGTACTTC
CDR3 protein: CASSQAGVHEQYF

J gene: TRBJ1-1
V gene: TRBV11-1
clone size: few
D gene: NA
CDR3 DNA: TGTGCCAGCAGCCGTGGCTGGGGGCAAGCTTTCTTT
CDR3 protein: CASSRGWGQAFF

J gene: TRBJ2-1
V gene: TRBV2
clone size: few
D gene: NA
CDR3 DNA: TGTGCCAGCAGTGAATTAGCGGTTAATGAGCAGTTCTTC
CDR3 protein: CASSELAVNEQFF

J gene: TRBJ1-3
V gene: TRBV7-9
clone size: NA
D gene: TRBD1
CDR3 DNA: TGTGCCAGCAGTTTCGACAGGGGCGGTCACACCATATATTTT
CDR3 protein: CASSFDRGGHTIYF

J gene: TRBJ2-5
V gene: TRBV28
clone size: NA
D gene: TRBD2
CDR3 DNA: TGTGCCTCCCAGGCGGGAGCGAAGGAGACCCAGTACTTC
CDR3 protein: CASQAGAKETQYF

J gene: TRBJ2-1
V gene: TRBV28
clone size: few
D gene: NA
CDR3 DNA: TGTGCCACCGTCCTACCTGCTCAGGGTCCCTCCCGATTCTTC
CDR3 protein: CATVLPAQGPSRFF

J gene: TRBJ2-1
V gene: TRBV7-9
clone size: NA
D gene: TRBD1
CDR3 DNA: TGTGCCAGCCTCTGGGACAGGGGAAACAATGAGCAGTTCTTC
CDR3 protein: CASLWDRGNNEQFF

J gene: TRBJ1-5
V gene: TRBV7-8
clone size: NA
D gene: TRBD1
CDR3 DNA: TGTGCCAGCAGACGAACCGGGACAGAAATCGGGGGCAATCAGCCCCAGCATTTT
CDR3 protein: CASRRTGTEIGGNQPQHF

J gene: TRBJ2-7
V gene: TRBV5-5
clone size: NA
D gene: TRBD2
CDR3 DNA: TGTGCCAGCAGCCTAAGGTCGGGGGAGGGAGCCTACGAGCAGTACTTC
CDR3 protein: CASSLRSGEGAYEQYF

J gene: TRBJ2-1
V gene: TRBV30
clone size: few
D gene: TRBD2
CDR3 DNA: TGTGCCTGGGAGTCTGCGGGGGGGCCTTACAATGAGCAGTTCTTC
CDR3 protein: CAWESAGGPYNEQFF

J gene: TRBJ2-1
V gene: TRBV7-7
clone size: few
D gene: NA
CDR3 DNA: TGTGCTAGCAGCTTAAGCGTACGCTCCTACAATGAGCAGTTCTTC
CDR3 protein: CASSLSVRSYNEQFF

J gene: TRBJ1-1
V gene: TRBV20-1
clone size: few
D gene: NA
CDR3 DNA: TGCAGTGCTTTCAGGGGTCCAAACACTGAAGCTTTCTTT
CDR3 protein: CSAFRGPNTEAFF

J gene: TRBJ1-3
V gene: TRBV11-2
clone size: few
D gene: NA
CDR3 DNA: TGTGCCAGCAGCTCGATTCGGGGACTAGGAAACACCATATATTTT
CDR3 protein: CASSSIRGLGNTIYF

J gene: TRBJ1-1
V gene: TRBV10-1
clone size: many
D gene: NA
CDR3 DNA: TGCGCCAGCAGTTCTGGGGCTTCAAGGAATGAAGCTTTCTTT
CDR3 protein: CASSSGASRNEAFF

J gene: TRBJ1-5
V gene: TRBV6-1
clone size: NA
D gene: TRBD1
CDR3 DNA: TGTGCCAGCAGTGAAAGGACAGGGAGGGATCAGCCCCAGCATTTT
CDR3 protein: CASSERTGRDQPQHF

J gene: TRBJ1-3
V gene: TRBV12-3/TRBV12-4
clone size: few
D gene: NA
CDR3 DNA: TGTGCCAGCAGTTTGGCCCCCTTGGGGCCCGGAAACACCATATATTTT
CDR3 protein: CASSLAPLGPGNTIYF

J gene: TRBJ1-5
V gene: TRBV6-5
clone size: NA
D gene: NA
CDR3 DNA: TGTGCCAGCAGTCCCCAGAGGCTTCAGCCCCAGCATTTT
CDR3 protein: CASSPQRLQPQHF

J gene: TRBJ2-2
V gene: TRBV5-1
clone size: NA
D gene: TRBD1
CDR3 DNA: TGCGCCAGCAGCTTCAACCGGGACAGCTACACCGGGGAGCTGTTTTTT
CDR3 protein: CASSFNRDSYTGELFF